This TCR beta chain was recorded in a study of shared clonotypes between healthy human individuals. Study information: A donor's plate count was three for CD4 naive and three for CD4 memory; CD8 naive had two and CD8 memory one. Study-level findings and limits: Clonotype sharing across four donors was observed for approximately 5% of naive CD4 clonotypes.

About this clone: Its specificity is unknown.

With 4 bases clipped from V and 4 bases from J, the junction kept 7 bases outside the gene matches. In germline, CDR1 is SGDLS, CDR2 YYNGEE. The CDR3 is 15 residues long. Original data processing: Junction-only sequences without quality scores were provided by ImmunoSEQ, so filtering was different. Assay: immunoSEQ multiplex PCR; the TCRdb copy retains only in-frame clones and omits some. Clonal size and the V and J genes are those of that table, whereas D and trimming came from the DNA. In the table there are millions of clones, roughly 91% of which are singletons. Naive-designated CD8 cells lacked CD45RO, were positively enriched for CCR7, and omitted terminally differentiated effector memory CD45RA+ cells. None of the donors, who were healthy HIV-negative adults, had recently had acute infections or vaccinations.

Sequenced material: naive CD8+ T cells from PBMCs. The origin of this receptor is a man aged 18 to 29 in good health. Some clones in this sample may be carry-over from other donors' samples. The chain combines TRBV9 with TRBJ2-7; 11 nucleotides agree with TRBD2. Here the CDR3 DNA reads TGTGCCAGCAGCCCTAGAGGACTAGCGGGTTACGAGCAGTACTTC. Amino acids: CASSPRGLAGYEQYF.